These T cell receptor beta chains were read from a single sample in a study of blood T cell repertoires in COVID-19. The repertoire was sequenced with immunoSEQ multiplex PCR; TCRdb's copy has only in-frame clones and lacks some. This table holds 90,000 or so clones, roughly 70% found once. Material: peripheral blood. All receptors come from an elderly woman with acute or convalescent COVID-19. Both conserved end residues are part of each CDR3. The order of the fields is D gene, clone size, J gene, V gene, CDR3 DNA, CDR3 protein. A D gene is named only where the DNA matches it firmly. Expanded clones get a size class; other rows say once, few or many, or leave the size out.

>-|once|TRBJ2-3|TRBV5-1
TGCGCCAGCAGCCCCGAAGTAGTAGCAGATACGCAGTATTTT
CASSPEVVADTQYF
>TRBD1|-|TRBJ1-5|TRBV19
TGTGCCAGTAGTATCTTCGAGGGACAGGGGGATTTTAGCAATCAGCCCCAGCATTTT
CASSIFEGQGDFSNQPQHF
>-|once|TRBJ1-6|TRBV5-5
TGTGCCAGCAGCTTGGCCGAATTTCGGGCCCTCCACTTT
CASSLAEFRALHF
>-|-|TRBJ1-2|TRBV5-1
TGCGCCAGCAGCTTGCTCGGGGAAGCTTATGGCTACACCTTC
CASSLLGEAYGYTF
>-|-|TRBJ1-1|TRBV5-4
TGTGCCAGCAGCTCACGGTCAGGGATGAGCACTGAAGCTTTCTTT
CASSSRSGMSTEAFF
>-|-|TRBJ1-4|TRBV4-1
TGCGCCAGCAGCCAACCAACGGGCGGCAGGGGTGACGAAAAACTGTTTTTT
CASSQPTGGRGDEKLFF
>-|few|TRBJ1-2|TRBV5-4
TGTGCCAGCAGCTTGGGGGCCGGAATCATCGCCTTC
CASSLGAGIIAF
>-|-|TRBJ2-7|TRBV18
TGTGCCAGCTCACTTAGATCTGACTCACGGGGGGAGCAGTACTTC
CASSLRSDSRGEQYF
>TRBD1|once|TRBJ1-2|TRBV28
TGTGCCAGCAGTTACGGGACAGGGAAAACCTTC
CASSYGTGKTF
>TRBD1|-|TRBJ2-5|TRBV7-2
TGTGCCAGCAGCCAGACAGGGAAGAAAGAGACCCAGTACTTC
CASSQTGKKETQYF
>-|many|TRBJ2-7|TRBV7-2
TGTGCCAGCAGCTTCGTCTCGGGAGTAACCTACGAGCAGTACTTC
CASSFVSGVTYEQYF
>TRBD1|few|TRBJ1-2|TRBV7-9
TGTGCCAGCAGCTACGGGACAGGAGGGACTGATGGCTACACCTTC
CASSYGTGGTDGYTF
>TRBD2|-|TRBJ2-2|TRBV7-2
TGTGCCAGCAGCACTAGCGGGGGGCGTGTCACCGGGGAGCTGTTTTTT
CASSTSGGRVTGELFF
>-|-|TRBJ2-2|TRBV5-1
TGCGCCAGCAGCTTGGAGGTTAGAGGTGACACCGGGGAGCTGTTTTTT
CASSLEVRGDTGELFF
>-|-|TRBJ1-1|TRBV30
TGTGCCTGGAGTGTCTCGGGGACTGAAGCTTTCTTT
CAWSVSGTEAFF
>-|many|TRBJ2-7|TRBV4-1
TGCGCCAGCAGCCAAGACGGGAGTTTCGAGCAGTACTTC
CASSQDGSFEQYF
>-|few|TRBJ1-3|TRBV10-3
TGTGCCATCAACCCGGCTCGAGGCACCATATATTTT
CAINPARGTIYF
>TRBD1|-|TRBJ1-4|TRBV7-2
TGTGCCAGCAGCTTAGGGGGACAGACTAATGAAAAACTGTTTTTT
CASSLGGQTNEKLFF
>-|-|TRBJ1-5|TRBV10-3
TGTGCCATTGGCCCCCGGGACAAGGATCAGCCCCAGCATTTT
CAIGPRDKDQPQHF
>TRBD2|-|TRBJ2-1|TRBV5-1
TGCGCCAGCAGCAGGGGCGGGGGGGCCTACAATGAGCAGTTCTTC
CASSRGGGAYNEQFF